This T cell receptor (beta chain) was sequenced during a study of T cell responses to AZD1222 COVID-19 vaccine. The V end was cut by 6 bases, the J end by 11 bases, with 14 bases between. From germline, CDR1 is SNHLY and CDR2 FYNNEI. This CDR3 spans 12 amino acids. Study outcomes and limitations: Epitopes outside B.1.351 and B.1.1.7 mutated regions reportedly drew nearly half of spike TCRs. No repertoire was sampled before or during the peak T cell response, only after it. Possibly, clonal diversity was underestimated; donors were largely white British and included more females.

The data were produced by immunoSEQ multiplex PCR, yet TCRdb's version contains in-frame clones alone and is incomplete. The table has some 130,000 clones, about 93% seen once; the top ten hold roughly 7%. Samples with a second dose at about 4 or about 12 weeks were pooled together. A word on this clone: The antigen is unknown.

The V and J genes are TRBV2 and TRBJ1-5; TRBD1 is a possible D gene (6 bases). This TCR derives from an adult who received the AZD1222 COVID-19 vaccine. Specimen: peripheral blood, collected 28 days after the second AZD1222 dose. The CDR3 bases are TGTGCCAGCAGACAGGGTTTCTCAGCCCAGCATTTT. It specifies CASRQGFSAQHF.